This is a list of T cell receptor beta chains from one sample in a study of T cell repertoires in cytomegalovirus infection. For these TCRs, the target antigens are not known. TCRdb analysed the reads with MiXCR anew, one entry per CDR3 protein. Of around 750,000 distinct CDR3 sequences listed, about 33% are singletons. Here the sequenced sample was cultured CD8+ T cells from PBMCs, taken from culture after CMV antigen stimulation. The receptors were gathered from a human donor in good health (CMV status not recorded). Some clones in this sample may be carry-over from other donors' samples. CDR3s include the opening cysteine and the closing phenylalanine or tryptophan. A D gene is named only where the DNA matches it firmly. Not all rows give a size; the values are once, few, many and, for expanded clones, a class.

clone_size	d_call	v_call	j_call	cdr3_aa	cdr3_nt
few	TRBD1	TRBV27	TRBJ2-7	CASNPGTGTHEQYF	TGTGCCAGCAACCCCGGGACAGGGACCCACGAGCAGTACTTC
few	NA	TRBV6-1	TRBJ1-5	CASSEPRDRNQPQHF	TGTGCCAGCAGTGAACCCCGGGACCGGAATCAGCCCCAGCATTTT
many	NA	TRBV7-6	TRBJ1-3	CASSLTPDGNTIYF	TGTGCCAGCAGCTTAACTCCGGATGGAAACACCATATATTTT
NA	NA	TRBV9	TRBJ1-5	CASNPGSSNQPQHF	TGTGCCAGCAACCCAGGGTCGTCAAATCAGCCCCAGCATTTT
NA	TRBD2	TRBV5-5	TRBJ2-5	CASSDPSGGFLETQYF	TGTGCCAGCAGCGACCCTAGCGGGGGGTTTTTAGAGACCCAGTACTTC
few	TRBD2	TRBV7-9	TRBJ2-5	CASSGGLAPETQYF	TGTGCCAGCAGCGGGGGACTAGCACCAGAGACCCAGTACTTC
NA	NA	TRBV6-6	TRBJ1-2	CASRISGLDDYGYTF	TGTGCCAGCAGGATTTCAGGGTTGGACGACTATGGCTACACCTTC
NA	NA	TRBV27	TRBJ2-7	CASSFGGYGEQYF	TGTGCCAGCAGTTTCGGAGGATACGGGGAGCAGTACTTC
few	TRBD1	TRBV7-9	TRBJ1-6	CASSDRGSPLHF	TGTGCCAGCAGCGACAGGGGTTCACCCCTCCACTTT
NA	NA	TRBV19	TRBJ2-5	CASSIGWASSYQETQYF	TGTGCCAGTAGTATAGGGTGGGCTAGTTCGTACCAAGAGACCCAGTACTTC
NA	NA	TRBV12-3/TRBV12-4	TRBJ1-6	CASSSHSTGVSPLHF	TGTGCCAGCAGTTCGCACTCTACAGGTGTTTCACCCCTCCACTTT
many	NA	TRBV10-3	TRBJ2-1	CAITGMSVSSYNEQFF	TGTGCCATCACGGGGATGAGCGTTTCCTCCTACAATGAGCAGTTCTTC
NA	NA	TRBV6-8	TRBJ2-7	CTSSYSIAGGQYSYEQYF	TGTACCAGCAGTTACTCGATTGCTGGGGGGCAGTACTCCTACGAGCAGTACTTC
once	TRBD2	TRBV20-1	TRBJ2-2	CSAANEARGAVTGELFF	TGCAGTGCTGCTAATGAGGCGCGGGGGGCGGTCACCGGGGAGCTGTTTTTT
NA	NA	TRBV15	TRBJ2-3	CATSRDLQRTDTQYF	TGTGCCACCAGCAGAGATCTCCAGCGAACAGATACGCAGTATTTT
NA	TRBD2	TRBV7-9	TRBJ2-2	CASSSTSLNTGELFF	TGTGCCAGCAGCTCGACTAGCCTCAACACCGGGGAGCTGTTTTTT
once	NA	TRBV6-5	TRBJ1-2	CASSSDGAQPIYGYTF	TGTGCCAGCAGTTCAGATGGGGCTCAGCCAATCTATGGCTACACCTTC
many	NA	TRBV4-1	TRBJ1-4	CASSRQGDTATNEKLFF	TGCGCCAGCAGCCGCCAGGGAGACACGGCAACTAATGAAAAACTGTTTTTT
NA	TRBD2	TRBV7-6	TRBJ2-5	CASIKIAGEVETQYF	TGTGCCAGCATCAAAATAGCGGGGGAGGTGGAGACCCAGTACTTC
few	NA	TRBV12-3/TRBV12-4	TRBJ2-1	CASSLTGNDEQFF	TGTGCCAGCAGCCTTACAGGGAACGATGAGCAGTTCTTC
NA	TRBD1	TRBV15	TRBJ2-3	CATSRAGTGKGDTQYF	TGTGCCACCAGCAGAGCCGGGACAGGAAAGGGAGATACGCAGTATTTT
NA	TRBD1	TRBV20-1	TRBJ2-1	CSAIIKRGPYEQFF	TGCAGTGCTATAATTAAAAGGGGGCCATATGAGCAGTTCTTC
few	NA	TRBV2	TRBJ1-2	CAVVRRGPNYGYTF	TGTGCCGTAGTTCGGAGGGGACCTAACTATGGCTACACCTTC
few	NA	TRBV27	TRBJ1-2	CASSWDTTYGYTF	TGTGCCAGCAGCTGGGACACCACCTATGGCTACACCTTC
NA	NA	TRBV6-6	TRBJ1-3	CASSYSRERSGNTICF	TGTGCCAGCAGTTACTCCCGGGAAAGGTCTGGAAACACCATATGTTTT
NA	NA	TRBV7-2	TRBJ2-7	CANSFTGYPSEQYF	TGTGCCAACAGCTTCACAGGGTATCCATCCGAGCAGTACTTC
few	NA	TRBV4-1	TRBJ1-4	CASSPTDKNEKLFF	TGCGCCAGCAGCCCGACAGATAAGAATGAAAAACTGTTTTTT
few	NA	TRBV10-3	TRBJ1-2	CAISEPGVGYGYTF	TGTGCCATCAGTGAGCCTGGTGTTGGCTATGGCTACACCTTC
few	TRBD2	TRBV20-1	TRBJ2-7	CSARLGLGPSGGRSYEQYF	TGCAGTGCTAGGTTGGGCTTAGGGCCTAGCGGGGGCCGCTCCTACGAGCAGTACTTC
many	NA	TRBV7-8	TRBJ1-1	CASSLVVSEAFF	TGTGCCAGCAGCTTAGTCGTAAGTGAAGCTTTCTTT
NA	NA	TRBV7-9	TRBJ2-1	CASSLTSYEQFF	TGTGCCAGCAGCCTAACTAGCTATGAGCAGTTCTTC
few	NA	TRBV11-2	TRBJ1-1	CASSLGMGAFF	TGTGCCAGCAGCTTAGGGATGGGAGCTTTCTTT
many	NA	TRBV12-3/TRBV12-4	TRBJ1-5	CASSLGGADQPQHF	TGTGCCAGCAGTTTAGGAGGGGCGGATCAGCCCCAGCATTTT
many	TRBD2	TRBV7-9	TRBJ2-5	CASSTGLAGHQETQYF	TGTGCCAGCAGCACGGGACTAGCGGGGCACCAAGAGACCCAGTACTTC
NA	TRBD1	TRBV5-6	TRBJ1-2	CASSLDRGRPTNYGYTF	TGTGCCAGCAGCCTTGACAGGGGGCGACCTACTAACTATGGCTACACCTTC
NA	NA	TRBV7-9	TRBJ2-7	CASSSTRSYEQYF	TGTGCCAGCAGCTCCACCCGATCCTACGAGCAGTACTTC
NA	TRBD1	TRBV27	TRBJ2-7	CASRLGQGFSYEQYF	TGTGCCAGCCGCCTCGGACAGGGTTTTTCCTACGAGCAGTACTTC
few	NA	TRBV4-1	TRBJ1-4	CASSQRAGRGEKLFF	TGCGCCAGCAGCCAGCGCGCTGGCCGGGGAGAAAAACTGTTTTTT
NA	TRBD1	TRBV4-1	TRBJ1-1	CASSHRSQGMNTEAFF	TGCGCCAGCAGCCACCGATCACAGGGGATGAACACTGAAGCTTTCTTT
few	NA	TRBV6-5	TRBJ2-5	CASSYSMGQQETQYF	TGTGCCAGCAGTTACTCGATGGGACAACAAGAGACCCAGTACTTC
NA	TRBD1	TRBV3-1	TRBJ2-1	CASSPPVTGDREQFF	TGTGCCAGCAGCCCACCCGTAACGGGGGACAGGGAGCAGTTCTTC
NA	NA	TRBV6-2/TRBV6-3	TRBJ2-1	CASSLYRSYNEQFF	TGTGCCAGCAGTTTATACAGGTCCTACAATGAGCAGTTCTTC
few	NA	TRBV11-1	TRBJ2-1	CASSFRAGEQFF	TGTGCCAGCAGCTTCAGAGCGGGCGAGCAGTTCTTC
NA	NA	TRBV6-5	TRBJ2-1	CASSPLTGRETMFF	TGTGCCAGCAGTCCACTAACAGGCCGCGAAACTATGTTCTTC
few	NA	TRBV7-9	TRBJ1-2	CASSPGPGLSYGYTF	TGTGCCAGCAGCCCCGGCCCGGGGCTCAGCTATGGCTACACCTTC
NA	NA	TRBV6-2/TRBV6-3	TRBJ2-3	CASSSDSRKRTDTQYF	TGTGCCAGCAGTTCGGACAGTAGAAAGCGCACAGATACGCAGTATTTT
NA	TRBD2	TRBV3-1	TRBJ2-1	CASSQAQGLAGGNEQFF	TGTGCCAGCAGCCAAGCCCAGGGACTAGCGGGGGGCAATGAGCAGTTCTTC
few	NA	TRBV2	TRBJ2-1	CASSEARRRYNEQFF	TGTGCCAGCAGTGAAGCGCGGCGGCGATACAATGAGCAGTTCTTC
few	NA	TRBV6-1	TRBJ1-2	CASSSIYSYGYTF	TGTGCCAGCAGTTCGATTTACAGCTATGGCTACACCTTC
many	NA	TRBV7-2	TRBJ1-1	CASSLTRGGTEAFF	TGTGCCAGCAGCTTAACCAGGGGTGGCACTGAAGCTTTCTTT
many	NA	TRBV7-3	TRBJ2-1	CASSLGSSLSYNEQFF	TGTGCCAGCAGCTTAGGGAGCAGTCTTTCCTACAATGAGCAGTTCTTC
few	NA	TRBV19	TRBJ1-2	CASKDVFGQRANYGYTF	TGTGCCAGTAAGGACGTTTTCGGACAACGCGCTAACTATGGCTACACCTTC
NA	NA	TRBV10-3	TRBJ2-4	CAISESIGTAKNIQYF	TGTGCCATCAGTGAGTCAATAGGGACAGCCAAAAACATTCAGTACTTC
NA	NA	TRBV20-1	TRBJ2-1	CSARDLGQSSYNEQFF	TGCAGTGCTAGAGATCTGGGACAAAGCTCCTACAATGAGCAGTTCTTC
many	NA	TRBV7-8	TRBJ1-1	CASSLSSRSGMNTEAFF	TGTGCCAGCAGCTTAAGTAGCCGATCGGGGATGAACACTGAAGCTTTCTTT
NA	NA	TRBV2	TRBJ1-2	CASSGDNYGGYTF	TGTGCCAGCAGTGGGGACAATTATGGAGGCTACACCTTC
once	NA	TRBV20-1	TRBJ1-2	CSADGTRGGYTF	TGCAGTGCAGATGGGACCCGCGGCGGCTACACCTTC
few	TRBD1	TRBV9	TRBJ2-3	CASSVPRQGPLDTQYF	TGTGCCAGCAGCGTACCCCGACAGGGGCCCCTGGATACGCAGTATTTT
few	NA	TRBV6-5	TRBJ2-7	CASSYSKFYEQYF	TGTGCCAGCAGTTACTCGAAGTTCTACGAGCAGTACTTC
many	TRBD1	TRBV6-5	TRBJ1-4	CASSDRAVNEKLFF	TGTGCCAGCAGTGACAGGGCCGTTAATGAAAAACTGTTTTTT